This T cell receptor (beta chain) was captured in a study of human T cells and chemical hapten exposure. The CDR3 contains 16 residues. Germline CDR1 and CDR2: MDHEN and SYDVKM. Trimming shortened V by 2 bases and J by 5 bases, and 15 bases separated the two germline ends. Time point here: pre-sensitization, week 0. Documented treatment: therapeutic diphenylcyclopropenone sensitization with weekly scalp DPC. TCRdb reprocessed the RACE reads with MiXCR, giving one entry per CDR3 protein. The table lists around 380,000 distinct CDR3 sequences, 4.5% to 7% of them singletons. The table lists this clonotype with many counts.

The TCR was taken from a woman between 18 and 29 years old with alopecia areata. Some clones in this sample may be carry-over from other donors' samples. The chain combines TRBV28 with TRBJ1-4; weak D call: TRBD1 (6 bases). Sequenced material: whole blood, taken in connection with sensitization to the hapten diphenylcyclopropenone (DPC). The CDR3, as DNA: TGTGCCAGCAGTTTAGGCAGGGGTGTCTCAAATGAAAAACTGTTTTTT. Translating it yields CASSLGRGVSNEKLFF.